Following are 29 T cell receptor beta chains from one sample sequenced in a study of cytomegalovirus exposure and HLA in healthy donors. The data were produced by immunoSEQ multiplex PCR, yet TCRdb's version contains in-frame clones alone and is incomplete. The sample records 65,000 to 75,000 clones, about 92% being singletons. Sequencing was performed on PBMCs. These receptor sequences come from a man aged 18 to 29 in good health and CMV-seropositive.

This sequence joins TRBV7-6 and TRBJ2-1; 11 nucleotides match TRBD2. The trim removed 2 bases at V and 1 base at J, leaving 10 bases unmatched. Germline CDR1 SGHVS, CDR2 FNYEAQ. There are 19 residues in the CDR3. The CDR3 reads CASSLFSGTSGVSYNEQFF. CDR3 DNA: TGTGCCAGCAGCTTATTCTCCGGGACTAGCGGCGTTTCCTACAATGAGCAGTTCTTC.

This clone was found many times. This chain connects TRBV6-1 to TRBJ2-7, with 7 bases that match TRBD2. The CDR3 runs to 14 residues. Germline CDR1 reads MNHNS; CDR2 reads SASEGT. V was pared by 3 bases and J by 7 bases, with 9 bases of the junction left unmatched. The DNA for the CDR3 is TGTGCCAGCAGTGAGGGTGGCGGGGGTGGGGAGCAGTACTTC. Amino acids: CASSEGGGGGEQYF.

This rearrangement joins TRBV27 to TRBJ1-1; D uncertain. Trimming cost V 5 bases and J 1 base, with 14 bases left between them. Germline V gene sequence: CDR1 MNHEY, CDR2 SMNVEV (reference sequence). The CDR3 extends over 15 amino acids. CDR3 protein: CASSRGWNSNTEAFF. CDR3 in DNA: TGTGCCAGCAGTCGCGGCTGGAATTCGAACACTGAAGCTTTCTTT.

The rearrangement joins TRBV6-1 to TRBJ2-7; maybe TRBD1 (6 bases). CDR1 is MNHNS, CDR2 SASEGT, per germline. The CDR3 is made up of 15 amino acids. The germline V and J ends were trimmed by 0 bases and 1 base, with 10 bases remaining between them. In DNA, the CDR3 is TGTGCCAGCAGTGAAGCGGAGACAGGATCCTACGAGCAGTACTTC. Amino acids: CASSEAETGSYEQYF.

The chain combines TRBV5-1 with TRBJ1-3, with 7 bases lining up with TRBD1. This CDR3 comprises 14 residues. The junction had 5 bases not matched to a gene; V was cut back by 4 bases and J by 4 bases. CDR1 SGHRS and CDR2 YFSETQ come from the germline V gene. The CDR3 DNA sequence: TGCGCCAGCAGCGAGAGGGGACAGGGAAACACCATATATTTT. Translating gives CASSERGQGNTIYF.

V gene TRBV7-9 combines with J gene TRBJ2-2; 11 bases line up with TRBD1. The germline CDR1 and CDR2 sequences are SEHNR and FQNEAQ (reference sequence). J gave up 2 bases and V 5 bases, and 10 bases lay outside the gene matches. The CDR3 is 18 amino acids. The CDR3 DNA sequence: TGTGCCAGCAGCGTTTCACCCGGGACAGGGGGTAACACCGGGGAGCTGTTTTTT. Amino acid sequence: CASSVSPGTGGNTGELFF.

This clone was recorded only once. The gene calls are TRBV5-1 and TRBJ2-7, with TRBD2 matching 11 bases. Germline-derived CDR1 and CDR2 are SGHRS and YFSETQ. V lost 0 bases, J lost 7 bases, and 6 bases stayed unmatched. The CDR3 has 15 amino acids. The CDR3 DNA follows: TGCGCCAGCAGCTTGGAGACTAGCGGGAAAGGGGAGCAGTACTTC. This gives the protein CASSLETSGKGEQYF.

This chain joins TRBV6-4 and TRBJ2-5; D is possibly TRBD2 (6 bases). V gave up 4 bases and J gave up 5 bases, with 17 bases separating them. This CDR3 is 15 amino acids long. Germline lookup yields CDR1 MRHNA and CDR2 SNTAGT. The CDR3 sequence: CASSASSGAGETQYF. CDR3 bases: TGTGCCAGCAGTGCCTCGAGTGGGGCGGGGGAGACCCAGTACTTC.

This chain links TRBV10-3 with TRBJ2-7; D gene uncertain. V gave up 3 bases and J gave up 2 bases, with 5 bases separating them. Germline V gives CDR1 ENHRY, CDR2 SYGVKD. The CDR3 totals 12 residues. The CDR3 DNA reads as TGTGCCATCAGTGATCCTCCCTACGAGCAGTACTTC. This codes for CAISDPPYEQYF.

The chain combines TRBV7-9 with TRBJ2-5; unclear D gene. Trimming left V 1 base short and J 5 bases short, with 5 bases between. Germline CDR1 reads SEHNR; CDR2 reads FQNEAQ (reference sequence). This CDR3 is built from 12 residues. CDR3 sequence: CASSLVAETQYF. CDR3 nucleotides: TGTGCCAGCAGCTTAGTGGCTGAGACCCAGTACTTC.

The rearrangement uses TRBV28 and TRBJ2-7, with D possibly matching TRBD2 (5 bases). V was shortened by 7 bases and J by 7 bases, with 20 bases between the two germline ends. The germline V gene encodes CDR1 MDHEN and CDR2 SYDVKM. CDR3 length equals 14 residues. CDR3 in DNA: TGTGCCAGCATACTGGGGAGTAGCGCGCGGGAGCAGTACTTC. Translating gives CASILGSSAREQYF.

V usage is TRBV5-1 and J usage is TRBJ1-1, with a weak D call TRBD1 (6 bases). V lost 1 base to trimming and J lost 4 bases, with 14 bases between them. The CDR3 has 15 amino acids. CDR1 is SGHRS, CDR2 YFSETQ, per germline. The CDR3 DNA follows: TGCGCCAGCAGCTTGCTCGCAGGGGCCAGCACTGAAGCTTTCTTT. Translated: CASSLLAGASTEAFF.

The CDR3 bases are TGTGCCAGCAGTTCCCCAGACAGGGGCACTGAAGCTTTCTTT. It is translated as CASSSPDRGTEAFF. The rearrangement links TRBV27 to TRBJ1-1, with 8 bases aligning to TRBD1. The CDR3 sequence is 14 residues long. From germline, CDR1 is MNHEY and CDR2 SMNVEV (reference sequence). The trim removed 4 bases at V and 4 bases at J, leaving 5 bases unmatched.

The chain links TRBV5-1 to TRBJ2-7, with no clear D. The germline CDR1 and CDR2 sequences are SGHRS and YFSETQ. The CDR3 is 14 residues long. V was shortened by 2 bases and J by 5 bases, with 14 bases between the two germline ends. CDR3 nucleotide sequence: TGCGCCAGCAGCTTCACCTCAACACCCGACGAGCAGTACTTC. Translating gives CASSFTSTPDEQYF.

The chain is built from TRBV19 and TRBJ2-3; 9 bases are shared with TRBD1. The trim removed 6 bases at V and 6 bases at J, leaving 4 bases unmatched. Germline V gene data show CDR1 as LNHDA and CDR2 as SQIVND (reference sequence). CDR3 size: 13 residues. As DNA, the CDR3 is TGTGCCAGTAGACCCACAGGGGGCGATACGCAGTATTTT. It yields the protein CASRPTGGDTQYF.

The chain is built from TRBV6-5 and TRBJ2-3; D is ambiguous. Germline V gene sequence: CDR1 MNHEY, CDR2 SVGAGI. CDR3 length: 14 residues. V lost 0 bases to trimming and J lost 5 bases, with 9 bases between them. The DNA of the CDR3 is TGTGCCAGCAGTTACTCTCCCCTGCGAGATACGCAGTATTTT. It codes for CASSYSPLRDTQYF.

The V and J genes are TRBV5-5 and TRBJ2-6, with D uncertain. CDR3 length equals 15 residues. The germline V gene encodes CDR1 SGHKS and CDR2 YYEKEE (reference sequence). V was shortened by 0 bases and J by 2 bases, with 6 bases between the two germline ends. The CDR3 here is CASSLGGTGANVLTF. CDR3 bases: TGTGCCAGCAGCTTGGGAGGTACTGGGGCCAACGTCCTGACTTTC.

The J gene is TRBJ2-1, the V gene TRBV5-4; 13 bases agree with TRBD2. Germline loops: CDR1 SGHNT, CDR2 YYREEE (reference sequence). This CDR3 contains 15 residues. V gave up 4 bases and J gave up 9 bases; unmatched junction bases: 7. The CDR3 sequence: CASSARTSGSIEQFF. The CDR3 bases are TGTGCCAGCAGCGCGAGGACTAGCGGGAGTATTGAGCAGTTCTTC.

The chain recombines TRBV6-6 with TRBJ1-5; TRBD1 aligns across 8 bases. Germline V gene lookup returns CDR1 MNHNY and CDR2 SVGAGI (reference sequence). V was clipped by 4 bases and J by 3 bases; unmatched bases: 2. The CDR3 length is 14 residues. CDR3 sequence: CASSWDRINQPQHF. CDR3 bases: TGTGCCAGCAGTTGGGACAGGATCAATCAGCCCCAGCATTTT.

V usage is TRBV14 and J usage is TRBJ1-2; TRBD1 agrees at 7 bases. J gave up 4 bases and V 4 bases, and 9 bases lay outside the gene matches. The CDR3 is 15 residues long. Germline CDR1 reads SGHDN; CDR2 reads FVKESK. The chain's CDR3 is CASSPQGYSGYGYTF. In nucleotides, the CDR3 is TGTGCCAGCAGCCCACAGGGGTACAGTGGCTATGGCTACACCTTC.

CDR3 amino acids: CASEHPDHDGYTF. The CDR3 DNA reads TGTGCCTCTGAACACCCTGATCATGATGGCTACACCTTC. The chain employs TRBV28 and TRBJ1-2; D remains ambiguous. Germline V CDR1 and CDR2: MDHEN, SYDVKM. This CDR3 has 13 residues. Trimming pared 11 bases from V and 6 bases from J, leaving 19 bases between.

J is TRBJ1-1 and V is TRBV5-4; D is perhaps TRBD1 (6 bases). The CDR3 has 15 amino acids. The V and J ends lost 4 bases and 1 base respectively, with 14 bases between them. Germline V gene sequence: CDR1 SGHNT, CDR2 YYREEE (reference sequence). The CDR3 loop is CASSPDSLRNTEAFF. CDR3 coding DNA: TGTGCCAGCAGCCCGGACAGCCTTAGGAACACTGAAGCTTTCTTT. Together with reference TRBV5-4 and TRBJ1-1, the CDR3 gives the full variable domain: ETGVTQSPTHLIKTRGQQVTLRCSSQSGHNTVSWYQQALGQGPQFIFQYYREEENGRGNFPPRFSGLQFPNYSSELNVNALELDDSALYLCASSPDSLRNTEAFFGQGTRLTVV.

This rearrangement joins TRBV7-2 to TRBJ2-7; D is uncertain. The germline gives CDR1 SGHTA, CDR2 FQGNSA. V shed 2 bases and J shed 5 bases, with 4 bases lying between them. The CDR3 extends over 11 amino acids. The CDR3 DNA follows: TGTGCCAGCAGCTTATGGCACGAGCAGTACTTC. It is translated as CASSLWHEQYF.

J is TRBJ2-5 and V is TRBV5-1; 7 bases fit TRBD2. This CDR3 has 15 residues. The V and J ends lost 0 bases and 0 bases, in that order; junction bases with no gene match: 2. CDR1 and CDR2 from the germline V gene are SGHRS and YFSETQ. Here the CDR3 reads CASSLGGGDQETQYF. Written as DNA, the CDR3 is TGCGCCAGCAGCTTGGGTGGGGGGGACCAAGAGACCCAGTACTTC.

This chain links TRBV5-1 with TRBJ1-4; the match to TRBD1 covers 8 bases. Looked up from germline, CDR1 is SGHRS and CDR2 is YFSETQ. Unmatched junction bases numbered 4, after V lost 3 bases and J lost 6 bases. The CDR3 totals 14 residues. The CDR3 loop reads CASSSGQGDEKLFF. CDR3 sequence (DNA): TGCGCCAGCAGCTCCGGACAGGGCGATGAAAAACTGTTTTTT.

This clone has a single count. The chain joins TRBV10-1 to TRBJ1-1; D not resolved. Per germline, CDR1 WNHNN and CDR2 SYGVQD (reference sequence). The CDR3 totals 12 residues. V was cut by 7 bases and J by 1 base, with 7 bases left in between. The CDR3 region has the DNA TGCGCCAGCAAAGAGGAGAACACTGAAGCTTTCTTT. This gives the protein CASKEENTEAFF.

The chain couples TRBV10-1 to TRBJ2-1; 8 bases map to TRBD2. Germline CDR1 and CDR2: WNHNN and SYGVQD (reference sequence). The CDR3 spans 19 residues. The ends lost 5 bases at V and 1 base at J; junction bases unmatched: 16. The DNA of the CDR3 is TGCGCCAGCAGTAAAAACCTAGGGGCTAGCGGGCCTTCCTACAATGAGCAGTTCTTC. Residues: CASSKNLGASGPSYNEQFF.

This rearrangement joins TRBV5-4 to TRBJ1-3; D is ambiguous. The CDR3 is 15 residues long. The germline V gene has CDR1 SGHNT and CDR2 YYREEE (reference sequence). The V gene lost 2 bases and the J gene lost 0 bases, with 9 bases spanning the gap. The CDR3 spells CASSFQTSSGNTIYF. CDR3 DNA: TGTGCCAGCAGCTTCCAAACAAGCTCTGGAAACACCATATATTTT.

The chain couples TRBV28 to TRBJ1-4; D may be TRBD1 (6 bases). The CDR3 spans 12 residues. Trimming removed 8 bases at V and 4 bases at J, with 8 bases between. Germline-derived CDR1 and CDR2 are MDHEN and SYDVKM. This CDR3 reads CASGQNNEKLFF. For the CDR3, the DNA is TGTGCCAGCGGACAGAATAATGAAAAACTGTTTTTT.